The T cell receptor (beta chain) described here comes from a study of OX40 agonist ivuxolimab in advanced cancers. Overall study context: Patients received ivuxolimab, an intravenous treatment, every 2 weeks at 0.01 to 10 mg/kg. Study-level points and caveats: People who partly responded at 0.1-3.0 mg/kg had some of the least clonal expansion seen.

TCRdb's copy holds only in-frame clones and misses some; the assay was immunoSEQ multiplex PCR. The sample has about 62,000 clones; around 82% are singletons. In regard to this clone: Its antigen is as yet unknown.

This sample comprised CD4+ or CD8+ T cells sorted from blood, obtained in a trial of the OX40 agonist ivuxolimab. The TCR comes from an adult with an advanced solid tumor such as melanoma, head and neck, liver or kidney cancer.

CDR3 DNA sequence: TGTGCCACCAGCAGAGAATTGGGTCAGCCCCAGCATTTT. Residues: CATSRELGQPQHF. The chain carries TRBV15 and TRBJ1-5; D ambiguous. The CDR3 contains 13 residues. Germline V gene data show CDR1 as LNHNV and CDR2 as YYDKDF (reference sequence). V was pared by 0 bases and J by 6 bases, with 6 bases between.